Below are 16 T cell receptor beta chains sequenced from a single sample in a study of T-cell reconstitution after alpha-beta-depleted transplantation in children. Unique molecular identifiers were incorporated into the prepared TCRbeta library. TCRdb re-analysed the PCR reads in MiXCR, keeping a single row per CDR3 protein. The data contain hundreds of thousands of distinct CDR3 sequences, about 10% of them singletons. Sequenced material: PBMCs from the stem cell graft donor, taken from the stem cell graft. Source of these receptors: a human donor who donated a stem cell graft to a child with acute myeloid leukemia.

In its sample, this clonotype was seen a few times. V and J are TRBV5-1 and TRBJ2-1; 7 bases match TRBD1. The CDR3 consists of 15 residues. Germline CDR1 is SGHRS and CDR2 is YFSETQ. The ends lost 6 bases at V and 6 bases at J; junction bases unmatched: 12. CDR3 protein: CASNFGGQTFNEQFF. The CDR3 DNA is TGCGCCAGCAACTTTGGGGGACAGACCTTCAATGAGCAGTTCTTC.

This clonotype has a count of ten or more. The chain carries TRBV2 and TRBJ2-1; 9 bases match TRBD1. The V gene's germline CDR1 is SNHLY and CDR2 FYNNEI. CDR3 length: 14 amino acids. J lost 5 bases, V lost 6 bases, and 5 bases had no gene match. The CDR3 spells CASRAGQGDNEQFF. The DNA of the CDR3 is TGTGCCAGCAGAGCGGGACAGGGAGACAATGAGCAGTTCTTC.

The J gene is TRBJ2-7, the V gene TRBV28; D gene uncertain. The CDR3 runs 14 residues. The V gene lost 4 bases and the J gene lost 0 bases, with 10 bases spanning the gap. The germline gives CDR1 MDHEN, CDR2 SYDVKM. CDR3 DNA: TGTGCCAGCAGTTCCTTCACCGGCTCCTACGAGCAGTACTTC. Its protein is CASSSFTGSYEQYF.

This chain joins TRBV15 and TRBJ2-1; 11 positions match TRBD2. V shed 4 bases and J 5 bases; nucleotides not matched to a gene: 4. The length of the CDR3 is 15 residues. CDR1 and CDR2 from the germline V gene are LNHNV and YYDKDF (reference sequence). CDR3 in amino acids: CATSNLGLADNEQFF. Written as DNA, the CDR3 is TGTGCCACCAGCAACCTGGGACTAGCGGACAATGAGCAGTTCTTC. Based on the CDR3 plus reference TRBV15 and TRBJ2-1, the full variable domain is DAMVIQNPRYQVTQFGKPVTLSCSQTLNHNVMYWYQQKSSQAPKLLFHYYDKDFNNEADTPDNFQSRRPNTSFCFLDIRSPGLGDTAMYLCATSNLGLADNEQFFGPGTRLTVL.

This clonotype was seen more than once but under ten times. V is TRBV5-1 and J is TRBJ1-1; TRBD1 agrees at 8 bases. V was pared by 4 bases and J by 0 bases, with 5 bases of the junction left unmatched. In germline, CDR1 is SGHRS, CDR2 YFSETQ. The CDR3 is made up of 15 amino acids. Here the CDR3 DNA reads TGCGCCAGCAGCCCTAAGACAGGGGTGAACACTGAAGCTTTCTTT. It yields the protein CASSPKTGVNTEAFF.

This clonotype was seen a few times. This chain joins TRBV25-1 and TRBJ2-3; a possible D gene is TRBD2 (6 bases). There are 11 residues in the CDR3. In germline, CDR1 is MGHDK, CDR2 SYGVNS. V was pared by 4 bases and J by 10 bases, with 9 bases between. This CDR3 is CASSAPGAQYF. The DNA of the CDR3 is TGTGCCAGCAGTGCCCCGGGGGCGCAGTATTTT. Supplemented by reference TRBV25-1 and TRBJ2-3, the full variable domain reads EADIYQTPRYLVIGTGKKITLECSQTMGHDKMYWYQQDPGMELHLIHYSYGVNSTEKGDLSSESTVSRIRTEHFPLTLESARPSHTSQYLCASSAPGAQYFGPGTRLTVL.

This clonotype appeared many times. This sequence joins TRBV10-3 and TRBJ2-5; D is uncertain. Germline-derived CDR1 and CDR2 are ENHRY and SYGVKD. V shed 0 bases and J shed 4 bases, with 12 bases lying between them. CDR3 length equals 15 residues. CDR3 residues: CAISESSASGETQYF. As DNA, the CDR3 is TGTGCCATCAGTGAGTCATCGGCTAGTGGAGAGACCCAGTACTTC.

V gene TRBV7-2 combines with J gene TRBJ2-1; perhaps TRBD2 as D (5 bases). Trimming stripped 4 bases from V and 10 bases from J, with 11 bases between. The CDR3 spans 12 residues. Germline values: CDR1 SGHTA, CDR2 FQGNSA. The CDR3 nucleotides are TGTGCCAGCAGCTATCGGACGGGGGAGCAGTTCTTC. It yields the protein CASSYRTGEQFF.

In its sample, this clonotype was seen a few times. The chain has TRBV5-1 and TRBJ2-3; 11 nucleotides line up with TRBD2. The length of the CDR3 is 18 residues. The germline CDR1 and CDR2 sequences are SGHRS and YFSETQ. V shed 0 bases and J 4 bases; nucleotides not matched to a gene: 10. This CDR3 reads CASSLATSGASSPDTQYF. CDR3 DNA: TGCGCCAGCAGCTTGGCGACTAGCGGGGCCTCCTCCCCAGATACGCAGTATTTT.

This clonotype was seen a few times. This rearrangement joins TRBV19 to TRBJ2-5; 13 nucleotides match TRBD2. Germline-derived CDR1 and CDR2 are LNHDA and SQIVND (reference sequence). With V trimmed by 5 bases and J by 1 base, 4 bases remained unmatched. This CDR3 is 16 amino acids long. The CDR3 protein is CASSVLAGGPQETQYF. Here the CDR3 DNA reads TGTGCCAGTAGTGTACTAGCGGGAGGGCCCCAAGAGACCCAGTACTTC.

This clonotype has at least ten counts. The chain is built from TRBV5-5 and TRBJ2-1, with unresolved D. The ends were cut back, 0 bases at V and 7 bases at J, with 8 bases in the middle. This CDR3 region has 13 residues. Per germline, CDR1 SGHKS and CDR2 YYEKEE (reference sequence). The CDR3 loop is CASSLAPRNEQFF. CDR3 in DNA: TGTGCCAGCAGCTTGGCCCCCCGAAATGAGCAGTTCTTC.

V is TRBV4-1 and J is TRBJ2-1; D might be TRBD1 or TRBD2, each matching 5 bases. V was trimmed by 1 base and J by 1 base, leaving 17 bases between them. This CDR3 region has 18 residues. The germline V gene encodes CDR1 MGHRA and CDR2 YSYEKL. CDR3 DNA sequence: TGCGCCAGCAGCCAAGCGGGGTCCGGGACGGATTCCTACAATGAGCAGTTCTTC. This codes for CASSQAGSGTDSYNEQFF.

The rearrangement uses TRBV20-1 and TRBJ2-3, with 7 bases lining up with TRBD2. Germline V gene sequence: CDR1 DFQATT, CDR2 SNEGSKA (reference sequence). With 5 bases clipped from V and 5 bases from J, the junction kept 4 bases outside the gene matches. The CDR3 is made up of 12 amino acids. The CDR3, as DNA: TGCAGTGCTGGACTAGTCCTAGATACGCAGTATTTT. It specifies CSAGLVLDTQYF.

The sample holds a few counts of this clonotype. The chain couples TRBV18 to TRBJ2-4; no reliable D call. The CDR3 is made up of 16 amino acids. Trimming took off 2 bases at V and 3 bases at J, with 14 bases between the two ends. Germline V CDR1 and CDR2: KGHSH, LQKENI. The CDR3 DNA reads as TGTGCCAGCTCACCAAATCTAGTTAACAACAAAAACATTCAGTACTTC. Its translation: CASSPNLVNNKNIQYF.

This clonotype was counted ten times or more. V is TRBV12-3 or TRBV12-4 and J is TRBJ2-1, with 12 bases identical to TRBD2. The CDR3 consists of 15 residues. The V and J ends lost 7 bases and 7 bases, in that order; junction bases with no gene match: 8. In DNA, the CDR3 is TGTGCCAGCAACGAGCTAGCGGGAGGGACGAATGAGCAGTTCTTC. Protein product: CASNELAGGTNEQFF.

In this sample, this clonotype turned up many times. The genes are TRBV27 and TRBJ2-5; 9 nucleotides match TRBD2. CDR3 size: 15 residues. J lost 1 base, V lost 6 bases, and 6 bases had no gene match. The germline CDR1 and CDR2 sequences are MNHEY and SMNVEV (reference sequence). CDR3 sequence reads: CASRSSGSAQETQYF. Here the CDR3 DNA reads TGTGCCAGCAGGAGTAGCGGGAGCGCCCAAGAGACCCAGTACTTC.